This T cell receptor delta chain was sequenced for a study of gamma-delta chains in newborns, infants, children. TCRdb ran CATT on the reads. The sample yields roughly 3,800 delta-chain clones, approximately 0.6% seen once. Remarks on this clone: This specimen includes other DNA sequences encoding the same CDR3.

Per the germline V gene, CDR1 is GEAIGNYY and CDR2 is EKD. This CDR3 spans 18 amino acids. V lost 0 bases and J lost 0, with 11 bases in between. The sample consisted of blood. This rearrangement joins TRDV2 to TRDJ3, with a tentative D call TRDD3 (5 bases). This clonotype originated in a child who was a newborn, infant or young child, either healthy, febrile or measles-vaccinated (not recorded which). For the CDR3, the DNA is TGTGCCTGTGACACCGGGGGGGCCCGCTCCTGGGACACCCGACAGATGTTTTTC. Translating gives CACDTGGARSWDTRQMFF.